Presented here are 14 T cell receptor beta chains from one specimen sequenced in a study of T cell clones after liver transplantation. Sequenced by immunoSEQ multiplex PCR; TCRdb stores in-frame clones only, minus some. In the table there are some 59,000 clones, 60% to 75% of which are singletons. The specimen comprised CD4+ T cells from blood, sampled at the 22-month timepoint. The receptors originated from a human patient who received a liver transplant. Some T cells may be graft donor cells.

V usage is TRBV5-1 and J usage is TRBJ1-1, with 7 positions matching TRBD1. The CDR3 sequence is 16 residues long. Germline V gene sequence: CDR1 SGHRS, CDR2 YFSETQ. Trimming took 1 base from V and 1 from J; bases not matched to a gene: 7. The CDR3 DNA is TGCGCCAGCAGCTTGAGGCAGGGGGGAAGGAACACTGAAGCTTTCTTT. As protein: CASSLRQGGRNTEAFF.

The chain employs TRBV7-9 and TRBJ2-3; 10 bases are shared with TRBD1. V gave up 5 bases and J gave up 7 bases; unmatched junction bases: 9. Germline loops: CDR1 SEHNR, CDR2 FQNEAQ (reference sequence). The CDR3 has 15 residues. The CDR3 region is CASSPGTGVANTQYF. The CDR3 nucleotides read TGTGCCAGCAGCCCCGGGACAGGGGTAGCCAATACGCAGTATTTT. The whole variable domain, filled in from reference TRBV7-9 and TRBJ2-3, reads DTGVSQNPRHKITKRGQNVTFRCDPISEHNRLYWYRQTLGQGPEFLTYFQNEAQLEKSRLLSDRFSAERPKGSFSTLEIQRTEQGDSAMYLCASSPGTGVANTQYFGPGTRLTVL.

This clone was seen ten or more times. The rearrangement uses TRBV11-2 and TRBJ1-5; D is unresolved. This CDR3 spans 13 amino acids. With 0 bases removed from V and 4 bases from J, the gap between germline ends came to 4 bases. The germline CDR1 and CDR2 sequences are SGHAT and FQNNGV. The CDR3 sequence: CASSLDGNQPQHF. The CDR3 DNA reads TGTGCCAGCAGCTTAGATGGGAATCAGCCCCAGCATTTT.

This chain connects TRBV4-1 to TRBJ2-7; 7 bases fit TRBD1. The CDR3 contains 15 residues. Looked up from germline, CDR1 is MGHRA and CDR2 is YSYEKL. After removal of 0 bases from V and 5 bases from J, the junction contained 7 bases not matched to a gene. The CDR3 sequence: CASSQDWNRGNEQYF. CDR3 nucleotide sequence: TGCGCCAGCAGCCAAGATTGGAACAGGGGCAACGAGCAGTACTTC.

This rearrangement joins TRBV27 to TRBJ2-7; 8 bases match TRBD1. V was clipped by 6 bases and J by 9 bases; unmatched bases: 13. This CDR3 has 14 amino acids. CDR1 is MNHEY, CDR2 SMNVEV, per germline (reference sequence). The CDR3 bases are TGTGCCAGCAGCCAGCAGGGGGCGGTCGGGGGGCAGTACTTC. This encodes CASSQQGAVGGQYF.

The chain combines TRBV11-2 with TRBJ2-7; the match to TRBD2 covers 7 bases. J lost 5 bases, V lost 1 base, and 11 bases had no gene match. Germline V CDR1 and CDR2: SGHAT, FQNNGV. The CDR3 sequence is 16 residues long. The CDR3 DNA is TGTGCCAGCAGCTTAGTGAGGAGCGGGCGGGGGAACGAGCAGTACTTC. Protein product: CASSLVRSGRGNEQYF.

The V gene is TRBV30, the J gene TRBJ1-2; D is possibly TRBD1 (5 bases). CDR1 is GTSNPN, CDR2 SVGIG, per germline (reference sequence). This CDR3 comprises 13 residues. Trimming cost V 3 bases and J 4 bases, with 12 bases left between them. The CDR3: CAWRDGGTYGYTF. The DNA of the CDR3 is TGTGCCTGGAGAGACGGAGGGACCTATGGCTACACCTTC.

The V call is TRBV7-2, the J call TRBJ2-3; D is undetermined. V lost 1 base, J lost 1 base, and 12 bases lay in between. This CDR3 is 16 amino acids long. CDR1 is SGHTA, CDR2 FQGNSA, per germline. CDR3: CASSLVSRLGTDTQYF. CDR3 nucleotides: TGTGCCAGCAGCTTAGTCTCTAGACTGGGCACAGATACGCAGTATTTT.

This chain connects TRBV6-5 to TRBJ2-7, with D unresolved. The germline V gene encodes CDR1 MNHEY and CDR2 SVGAGI. CDR3 length equals 11 residues. V was clipped by 5 bases and J by 3 bases, with 5 bases between them. In DNA form, the CDR3 reads TGTGCCAGCAGTGAAGACTACGAGCAGTACTTC. Amino acids: CASSEDYEQYF.

This rearrangement joins TRBV10-3 to TRBJ1-5; a weak D match, TRBD1 (6 bases). CDR1 is ENHRY, CDR2 SYGVKD, per germline. The V and J ends lost 7 bases and 4 bases respectively, with 17 bases between them. CDR3 length: 15 residues. CDR3 nucleotide sequence: TGTGCCATCAAGGGTGGCGGGGGCGCGAATCAGCCCCAGCATTTT. As protein: CAIKGGGGANQPQHF.

V gene TRBV18 combines with J gene TRBJ2-1; D is unclear. The CDR3 totals 14 residues. V was trimmed by 3 bases and J by 7 bases, leaving 13 bases between them. The germline V gene encodes CDR1 KGHSH and CDR2 LQKENI. The CDR3 is CASSPSGAQNEQFF. The CDR3 DNA reads TGTGCCAGCTCACCCTCCGGCGCCCAGAATGAGCAGTTCTTC.

This chain uses TRBV5-6 with TRBJ1-3; D is unresolved. This CDR3 has 15 amino acids. Trimming took 1 base from V and 0 from J, leaving 8 bases between them. Germline V CDR1 and CDR2: SGHDT, YYEEEE. CDR3 sequence: CASSLWANSGNTIYF. DNA for the CDR3: TGTGCCAGCAGCTTGTGGGCAAACTCTGGAAACACCATATATTTT.

On this clone: The same CDR3 arises from other DNA sequences in this sample as well. The chain joins TRBV10-3 to TRBJ1-1, with 7 bases that match TRBD1. After removal of 0 bases from V and 5 bases from J, the junction contained 6 bases not matched to a gene. CDR1 ENHRY and CDR2 SYGVKD come from the germline V gene. The CDR3 length is 15 residues. The CDR3 bases are TGTGCCATCAGTGAGTCGACAGGGAGCGGGACTGAAGCTTTCTTT. Residues: CAISESTGSGTEAFF.

This rearrangement joins TRBV21-1 to TRBJ2-7; the table's D call, TRBD2, has no DNA check behind it. TRBV21-1 represents a pseudogene. CDR3 size: 14 residues. Written as DNA, the CDR3 is TGTGCCAGGACTAAGTTAAGCGGGGCCTACGAGCAGTACTTC. Protein sequence: CARTKLSGAYEQYF.